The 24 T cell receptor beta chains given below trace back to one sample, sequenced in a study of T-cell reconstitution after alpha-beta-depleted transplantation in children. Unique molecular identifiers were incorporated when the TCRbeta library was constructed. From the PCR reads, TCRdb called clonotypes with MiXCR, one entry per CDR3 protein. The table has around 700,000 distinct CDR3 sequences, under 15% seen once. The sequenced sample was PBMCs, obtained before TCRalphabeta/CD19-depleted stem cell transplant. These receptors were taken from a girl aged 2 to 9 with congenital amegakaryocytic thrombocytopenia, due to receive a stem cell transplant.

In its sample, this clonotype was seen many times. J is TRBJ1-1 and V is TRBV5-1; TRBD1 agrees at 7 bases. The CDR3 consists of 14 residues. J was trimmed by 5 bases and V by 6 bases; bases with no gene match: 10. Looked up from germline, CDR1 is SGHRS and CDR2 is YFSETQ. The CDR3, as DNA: TGCGCCAGCACCCAGGGGGTGCGCGGAACTGAAGCTTTCTTT. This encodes CASTQGVRGTEAFF.

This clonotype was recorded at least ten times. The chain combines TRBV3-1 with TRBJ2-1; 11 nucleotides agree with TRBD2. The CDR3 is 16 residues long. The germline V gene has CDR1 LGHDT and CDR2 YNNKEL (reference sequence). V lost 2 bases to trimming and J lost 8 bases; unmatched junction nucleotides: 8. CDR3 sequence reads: CASSQSLAGGLDEQFF. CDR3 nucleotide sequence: TGTGCCAGCAGCCAAAGTCTAGCGGGAGGTCTTGATGAGCAGTTCTTC.

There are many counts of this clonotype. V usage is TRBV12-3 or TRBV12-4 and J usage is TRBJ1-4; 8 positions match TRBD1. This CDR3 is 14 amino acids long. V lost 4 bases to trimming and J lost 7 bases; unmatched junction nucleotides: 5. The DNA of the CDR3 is TGTGCCAGCAGTTGGGACAGGCGGGGTGAAAAACTGTTTTTT. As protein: CASSWDRRGEKLFF.

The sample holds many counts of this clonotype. The CDR3 nucleotides read TGCAGTGCTAGAGATCTGGAGCGGACTAGCACAGATACGCAGTATTTT. Translated: CSARDLERTSTDTQYF. The genes are TRBV20-1 and TRBJ2-3; TRBD2 might be the D (5 bases). V was clipped by 0 bases and J by 0 bases, with 13 bases between them. This CDR3 is built from 16 residues. Germline V gene lookup returns CDR1 DFQATT and CDR2 SNEGSKA (reference sequence).

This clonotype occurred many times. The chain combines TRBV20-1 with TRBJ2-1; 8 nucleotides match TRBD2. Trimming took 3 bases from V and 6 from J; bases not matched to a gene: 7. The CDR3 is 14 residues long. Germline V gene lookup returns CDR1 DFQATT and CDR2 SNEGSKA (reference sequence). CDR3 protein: CSASFAGGLNEQFF. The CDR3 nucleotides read TGCAGTGCTAGTTTTGCGGGAGGTCTCAATGAGCAGTTCTTC.

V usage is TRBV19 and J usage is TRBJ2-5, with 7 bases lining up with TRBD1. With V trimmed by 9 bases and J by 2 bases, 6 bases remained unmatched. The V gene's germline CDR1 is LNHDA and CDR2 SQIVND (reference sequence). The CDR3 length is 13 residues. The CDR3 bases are TGTGCCAGCAGCGGACAGGTACAAGAGACCCAGTACTTC. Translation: CASSGQVQETQYF.

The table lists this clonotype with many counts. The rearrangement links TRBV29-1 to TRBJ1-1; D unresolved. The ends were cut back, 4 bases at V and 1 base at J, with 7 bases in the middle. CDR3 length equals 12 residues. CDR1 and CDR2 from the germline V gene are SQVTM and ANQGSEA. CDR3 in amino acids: CSVAPRNTEAFF. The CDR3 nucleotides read TGCAGCGTTGCACCCAGGAACACTGAAGCTTTCTTT.

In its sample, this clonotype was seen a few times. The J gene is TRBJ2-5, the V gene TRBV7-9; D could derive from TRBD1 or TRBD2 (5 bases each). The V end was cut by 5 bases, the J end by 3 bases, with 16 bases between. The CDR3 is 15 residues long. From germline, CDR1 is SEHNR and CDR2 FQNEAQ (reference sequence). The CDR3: CASSPTLRGKETQYF. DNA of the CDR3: TGTGCCAGCAGCCCGACGTTGAGGGGTAAAGAGACCCAGTACTTC.

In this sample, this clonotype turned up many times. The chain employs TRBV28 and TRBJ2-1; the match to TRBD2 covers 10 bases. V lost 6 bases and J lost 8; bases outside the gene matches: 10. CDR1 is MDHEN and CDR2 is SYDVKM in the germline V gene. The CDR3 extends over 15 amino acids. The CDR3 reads CASSSSGSVSYEQFF. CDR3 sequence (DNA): TGTGCCAGCAGCTCTAGCGGGAGTGTATCTTATGAGCAGTTCTTC.

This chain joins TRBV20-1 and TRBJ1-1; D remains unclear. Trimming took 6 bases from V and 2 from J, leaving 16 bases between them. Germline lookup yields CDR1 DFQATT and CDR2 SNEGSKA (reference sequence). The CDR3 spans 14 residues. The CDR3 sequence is CSAPRPDANTEAFF. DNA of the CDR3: TGCAGTGCCCCACGGCCGGACGCTAACACTGAAGCTTTCTTT.

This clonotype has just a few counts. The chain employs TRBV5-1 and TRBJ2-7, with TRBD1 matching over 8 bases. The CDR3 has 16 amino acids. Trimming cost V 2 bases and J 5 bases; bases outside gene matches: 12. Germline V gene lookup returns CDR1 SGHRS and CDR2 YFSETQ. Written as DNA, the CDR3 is TGCGCCAGCAGCTTTTTGTGGCAGGGGGCGCAAGACGAGCAGTACTTC. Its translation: CASSFLWQGAQDEQYF.

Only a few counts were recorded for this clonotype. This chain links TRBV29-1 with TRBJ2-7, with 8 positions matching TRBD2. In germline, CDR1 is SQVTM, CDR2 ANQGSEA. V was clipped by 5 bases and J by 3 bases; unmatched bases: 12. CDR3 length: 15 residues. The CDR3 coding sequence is TGCAGCGTTAACTCCCCGGGACTAGGGGTCTACGAGCAGTACTTC. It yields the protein CSVNSPGLGVYEQYF.

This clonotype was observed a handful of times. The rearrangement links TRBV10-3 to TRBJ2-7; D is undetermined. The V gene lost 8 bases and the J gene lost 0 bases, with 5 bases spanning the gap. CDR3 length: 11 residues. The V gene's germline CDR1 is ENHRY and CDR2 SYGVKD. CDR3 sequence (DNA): TGTGCCATCTTGGTCTCCTACGAGCAGTACTTC. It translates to CAILVSYEQYF.

The DNA of the CDR3 is TGTGCCAGCAGCCAAGACATTGTTGGGTACGAGCAGTACTTC. Its protein is CASSQDIVGYEQYF. The genes are TRBV3-1 and TRBJ2-7; D remains unclear. V was pared by 0 bases and J by 4 bases, with 10 bases between. Germline-derived CDR1 and CDR2 are LGHDT and YNNKEL (reference sequence). CDR3 length equals 14 residues.

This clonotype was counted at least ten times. DNA for the CDR3: TGCGCCAGCAGCGGGGGACAGACGTTTAACTATGGCTACACCTTC. As protein: CASSGGQTFNYGYTF. J is TRBJ1-2 and V is TRBV5-1, with 7 bases aligning to TRBD1. Germline CDR1 SGHRS, CDR2 YFSETQ. The CDR3 runs 15 residues. The V segment lost 4 bases and the J segment 1 base; nucleotides outside the gene matches: 7.

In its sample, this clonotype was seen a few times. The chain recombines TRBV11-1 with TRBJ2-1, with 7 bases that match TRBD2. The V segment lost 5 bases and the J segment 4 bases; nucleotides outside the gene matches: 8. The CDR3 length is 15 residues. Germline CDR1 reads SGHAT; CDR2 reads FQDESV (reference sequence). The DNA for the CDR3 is TGTGCCAGCAGCGAGGCGGGAGAATGGTACAATGAGCAGTTCTTC. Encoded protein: CASSEAGEWYNEQFF.

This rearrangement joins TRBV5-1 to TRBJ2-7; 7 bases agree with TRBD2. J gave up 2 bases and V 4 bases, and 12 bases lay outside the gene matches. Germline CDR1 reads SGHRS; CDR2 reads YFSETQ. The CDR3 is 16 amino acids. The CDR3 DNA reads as TGCGCCAGCAGCACAGGTGGCGGGGGAGATACCTACGAGCAGTACTTC. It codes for CASSTGGGGDTYEQYF.

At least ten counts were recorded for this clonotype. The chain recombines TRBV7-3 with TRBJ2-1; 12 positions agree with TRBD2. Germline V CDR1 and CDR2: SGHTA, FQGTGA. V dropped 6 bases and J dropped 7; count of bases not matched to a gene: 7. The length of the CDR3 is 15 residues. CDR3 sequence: CASSLLAGGNNEQFF. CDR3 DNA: TGTGCCAGCAGTTTACTAGCGGGAGGTAATAATGAGCAGTTCTTC. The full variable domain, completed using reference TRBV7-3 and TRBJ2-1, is GAGVSQTPSNKVTEKGKYVELRCDPISGHTALYWYRQSLGQGPEFLIYFQGTGAADDSGLPNDRFFAVRPEGSVSTLKIQRTERGDSAVYLCASSLLAGGNNEQFFGPGTRLTVL.

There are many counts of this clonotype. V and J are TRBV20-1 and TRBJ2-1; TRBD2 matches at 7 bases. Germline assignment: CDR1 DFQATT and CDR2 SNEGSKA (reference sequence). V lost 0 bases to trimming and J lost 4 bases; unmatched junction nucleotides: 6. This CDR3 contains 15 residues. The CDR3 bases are TGCAGTGCTAGAGAATTGACTAGCCCATACAATGAGCAGTTCTTC. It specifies CSARELTSPYNEQFF.

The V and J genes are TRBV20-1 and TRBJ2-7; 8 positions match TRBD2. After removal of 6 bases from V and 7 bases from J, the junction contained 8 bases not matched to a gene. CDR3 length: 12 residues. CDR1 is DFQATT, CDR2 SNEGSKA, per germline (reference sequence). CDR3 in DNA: TGCAGTGCCCTCAGCGGGAGCGGAGAGCAGTACTTC. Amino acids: CSALSGSGEQYF.

The CDR3 sequence: CSASPGEGPYEQYF. In DNA, the CDR3 is TGCAGTGCTAGCCCTGGAGAGGGACCCTACGAGCAGTACTTC. This chain uses TRBV20-1 with TRBJ2-7; D is possibly TRBD1 or TRBD2 (5 bases each). Germline-derived CDR1 and CDR2 are DFQATT and SNEGSKA (reference sequence). The ends were cut back, 3 bases at V and 2 bases at J, with 14 bases in the middle. This CDR3 comprises 14 residues.

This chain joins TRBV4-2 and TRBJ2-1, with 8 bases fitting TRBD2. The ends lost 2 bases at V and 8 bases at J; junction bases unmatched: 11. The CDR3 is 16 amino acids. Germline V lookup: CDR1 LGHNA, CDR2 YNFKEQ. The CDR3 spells CASSQWSGLGFDEQFF. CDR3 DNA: TGTGCCAGCAGCCAATGGTCGGGACTAGGGTTTGATGAGCAGTTCTTC.

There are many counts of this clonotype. The CDR3 coding sequence is TGCAGTGCGGGGGGACTAGCGGGAGTTAAAGATACGCAGTATTTT. Its protein product is CSAGGLAGVKDTQYF. The chain is built from TRBV20-1 and TRBJ2-3, with 14 bases matching TRBD2. This CDR3 contains 15 residues. V lost 6 bases and J lost 5; bases outside the gene matches: 7. Germline lookup yields CDR1 DFQATT and CDR2 SNEGSKA (reference sequence).

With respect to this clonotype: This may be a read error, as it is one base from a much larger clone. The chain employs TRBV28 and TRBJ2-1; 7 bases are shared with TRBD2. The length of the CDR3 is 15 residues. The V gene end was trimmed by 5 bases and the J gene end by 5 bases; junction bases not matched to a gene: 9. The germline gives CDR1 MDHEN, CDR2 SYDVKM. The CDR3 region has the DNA TGTGCCAGCAGTCCGATAGGGGACTATGACAATGAGCAGTTCTTC. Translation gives CASSPIGDYDNEQFF.